What follows are 20 T cell receptor beta chains derived from one specimen sequenced in a study of blood T cell repertoires in COVID-19. The method was immunoSEQ multiplex PCR; TCRdb's version includes in-frame clones alone and lacks a portion of them. The sample records about 98,000 clones, approximately 80% being singletons. Sequencing was done on a sample of peripheral blood. These TCRs come from a human donor in a cohort sampled during active COVID-19.

The chain employs TRBV7-2 and TRBJ2-5; 7 bases map to TRBD2. J gave up 5 bases and V 3 bases, and 6 bases lay outside the gene matches. The CDR3 length is 14 residues. Germline lookup yields CDR1 SGHTA and CDR2 FQGNSA. This CDR3 is CASSFSQGGETQYF. The CDR3 nucleotides are TGTGCCAGCAGCTTTTCCCAGGGAGGGGAGACCCAGTACTTC.

The chain combines TRBV7-2 with TRBJ1-2, with a weak D call TRBD1 (5 bases). CDR1 and CDR2 from the germline V gene are SGHTA and FQGNSA. The CDR3 extends over 13 amino acids. V shed 5 bases and J shed 14 bases, with 21 bases lying between them. CDR3 region: CASSNGGARKITF. As DNA, the CDR3 is TGTGCCAGCAGCAATGGAGGGGCAAGGAAGATTACCTTC.

The V call is TRBV15, the J call TRBJ2-5, with TRBD2 matching 9 bases. This CDR3 contains 15 residues. With V trimmed by 0 bases and J by 5 bases, 4 bases remained unmatched. Germline values: CDR1 LNHNV, CDR2 YYDKDF (reference sequence). The CDR3 sequence: CATSRDLSGGETQYF. The CDR3 DNA reads as TGTGCCACCAGCAGAGATTTGAGCGGGGGGGAGACCCAGTACTTC. The entire variable domain, with the rest obtained from reference TRBV15 and TRBJ2-5, is as follows: DAMVIQNPRYQVTQFGKPVTLSCSQTLNHNVMYWYQQKSSQAPKLLFHYYDKDFNNEADTPDNFQSRRPNTSFCFLDIRSPGLGDTAMYLCATSRDLSGGETQYFGPGTRLLVL.

This chain links TRBV4-3 with TRBJ2-1; 9 positions match TRBD1. The CDR3 totals 18 residues. CDR1 and CDR2 from the germline V gene are LGHNA and YSLEER. Trimming took 0 bases from V and 3 from J; bases not matched to a gene: 9. The CDR3: CASSQDLGWTGVYNEQFF. The CDR3 nucleotides are TGCGCCAGCAGCCAAGATTTGGGTTGGACAGGGGTCTACAATGAGCAGTTCTTC.

This clone has a handful of counts. The chain joins TRBV4-3 to TRBJ2-5, with 8 bases identical to TRBD1. Trimming took 2 bases from V and 7 from J; bases not matched to a gene: 12. The length of the CDR3 is 16 residues. The V gene's germline CDR1 is LGHNA and CDR2 YSLEER. The CDR3 DNA follows: TGCGCCAGCAGCCAAACCAGGACAGGGTTATTGGGGACCCAGTACTTC. Protein: CASSQTRTGLLGTQYF.

The rearrangement joins TRBV6-5 to TRBJ1-1, with D uncertain. Trimming shortened V by 4 bases and J by 8 bases, and 17 bases separated the two germline ends. Germline loops: CDR1 MNHEY, CDR2 SVGAGI. This CDR3 has 14 residues. The CDR3 DNA reads TGTGCCAGCAGTTCCGGGTTTACTCGAGGGGAAGCTTTCTTT. It specifies CASSSGFTRGEAFF.

The chain links TRBV21-1 to TRBJ2-7; the D call TRBD1 from the table was never checked on the DNA. TRBV21-1 is a documented pseudogene. The CDR3 has 15 residues. The CDR3 region is CASSPTGTGDYEQYF. CDR3 nucleotide sequence: TGTGCCAGCAGCCCAACCGGGACAGGGGATTACGAGCAGTACTTC.

This chain joins TRBV15 and TRBJ1-2; D unclear. The CDR3 is 12 residues long. Trimming took 5 bases from V and 5 from J, leaving 9 bases between them. The V gene's germline CDR1 is LNHNV and CDR2 YYDKDF (reference sequence). CDR3 nucleotide sequence: TGTGCCACCAGCTTCGGAGGTTATGGCTACACCTTC. Protein: CATSFGGYGYTF.

The rearrangement joins TRBV7-3 to TRBJ2-3; D is unclear. The CDR3 sequence is 15 residues long. In germline, CDR1 is SGHTA, CDR2 FQGTGA. V was shortened by 3 bases and J by 6 bases, with 16 bases between the two germline ends. The CDR3 bases are TGTGCCAGCAGCTTGCTTGGTTCCGGGTTGGATACGCAGTATTTT. It specifies CASSLLGSGLDTQYF.

The chain recombines TRBV27 with TRBJ2-7; 8 bases align to TRBD1. The V segment lost 4 bases and the J segment 4 bases; nucleotides outside the gene matches: 3. Germline V gene sequence: CDR1 MNHEY, CDR2 SMNVEV (reference sequence). The CDR3 contains 13 residues. The DNA for the CDR3 is TGTGCCAGCAGTTCCAGGGGGCTGTACGAGCAGTACTTC. This sequence encodes CASSSRGLYEQYF.

This clone was counted between two and nine times. Other DNA sequences of this sample code for an identical CDR3. The chain combines TRBV2 with TRBJ1-5; 8 bases line up with TRBD1. This CDR3 comprises 14 residues. J lost 7 bases, V lost 3 bases, and 5 bases had no gene match. Germline CDR1 and CDR2: SNHLY and FYNNEI. DNA for the CDR3: TGTGCCAGCAGTGACAGGACAGGGTCCCAGCCCCAGCATTTT. This gives the protein CASSDRTGSQPQHF. The whole variable domain, filled in from reference TRBV2 and TRBJ1-5, reads EPEVTQTPSHQVTQMGQEVILRCVPISNHLYFYWYRQILGQKVEFLVSFYNNEISEKSEIFDDQFSVERPDGSNFTLKIRSTKLEDSAMYFCASSDRTGSQPQHFGDGTRLSIL.

This clone has a handful of counts. The chain couples TRBV2 to TRBJ2-7; 8 bases align to TRBD2. The V gene end was trimmed by 6 bases and the J gene end by 8 bases; junction bases not matched to a gene: 12. The CDR3 loop spans 14 amino acids. The germline CDR1 and CDR2 sequences are SNHLY and FYNNEI. The CDR3 region is CASRPGTSLVKQYF. For the CDR3, the DNA is TGTGCCAGCAGACCCGGGACTAGTCTTGTCAAGCAGTACTTC.

The rearrangement joins TRBV4-3 to TRBJ1-4; D call uncertain. The V end was cut by 4 bases, the J end by 3 bases, with 12 bases between. The germline gives CDR1 LGHNA, CDR2 YSLEER. This CDR3 spans 15 amino acids. Here the CDR3 reads CASSLQVMANEKLFF. The DNA for the CDR3 is TGCGCCAGCAGCCTGCAGGTGATGGCTAATGAAAAACTGTTTTTT.

The genes are TRBV30 and TRBJ2-2; tentatively, D is TRBD1 (7 bases). Germline V gives CDR1 GTSNPN, CDR2 SVGIG (reference sequence). The CDR3 length is 13 residues. Trimming shortened V by 8 bases and J by 4 bases, and 14 bases separated the two germline ends. CDR3: CALRQGGTGELFF. CDR3 nucleotide sequence: TGTGCCCTGAGGCAGGGGGGCACCGGGGAGCTGTTTTTT.

The chain employs TRBV3-1 (or the pseudogene TRBV3-2) and TRBJ2-7; TRBD1 agrees at 9 bases. The V gene end was trimmed by 4 bases and the J gene end by 7 bases; junction bases not matched to a gene: 11. CDR1 and CDR2 from the germline V gene are LGHDT and YNNKEL (reference sequence). The CDR3 covers 15 residues. CDR3 protein: CASSPFEDRGDEQYF. CDR3 sequence (DNA): TGTGCCAGCAGCCCTTTTGAGGACAGGGGAGATGAGCAGTACTTC.

The chain joins TRBV28 to TRBJ1-2; the D gene is possibly TRBD1 (5 bases). The CDR3 is made up of 14 amino acids. V shed 1 base and J shed 5 bases, with 11 bases lying between them. Looked up from germline, CDR1 is MDHEN and CDR2 is SYDVKM. CDR3 nucleotides: TGTGCCAGCAGTTTATTGGCAGGGAGGTATGGCTACACCTTC. Its protein is CASSLLAGRYGYTF.

This chain connects TRBV6-5 to TRBJ2-5, with 10 positions matching TRBD1. In germline, CDR1 is MNHEY, CDR2 SVGAGI. The CDR3 extends over 15 amino acids. V gave up 6 bases and J gave up 3 bases; unmatched junction bases: 7. The DNA of the CDR3 is TGTGCCAGCAGAGGCGGGGGGACAGGGGAAGAGACCCAGTACTTC. As protein: CASRGGGTGEETQYF.

A few counts support this clone. The V and J genes are TRBV5-1 and TRBJ1-5, with 8 bases matching TRBD1. With V trimmed by 0 bases and J by 7 bases, 3 bases remained unmatched. Germline V gives CDR1 SGHRS, CDR2 YFSETQ. This CDR3 comprises 14 residues. CDR3 bases: TGCGCCAGCAGCTTGGGACAGGGGTGGCAGCCCCAGCATTTT. This codes for CASSLGQGWQPQHF. Together with reference TRBV5-1 and TRBJ1-5, the CDR3 gives the full variable domain: KAGVTQTPRYLIKTRGQQVTLSCSPISGHRSVSWYQQTPGQGLQFLFEYFSETQRNKGNFPGRFSGRQFSNSRSEMNVSTLELGDSALYLCASSLGQGWQPQHFGDGTRLSIL.

This clone was detected a few times. The genes are TRBV9 and TRBJ1-4; 11 nucleotides line up with TRBD1. V dropped 4 bases and J dropped 7; count of bases not matched to a gene: 9. The CDR3 length is 16 residues. Looked up from germline, CDR1 is SGDLS and CDR2 is YYNGEE. CDR3 protein: CASSFKSGTGGEKLFF. CDR3 sequence (DNA): TGTGCCAGCAGCTTTAAGTCCGGGACAGGGGGTGAAAAACTGTTTTTT.

This clone turned up a few times. The chain joins TRBV20-1 to TRBJ2-1; D is possibly TRBD2 (6 bases). The CDR3 sequence is 11 residues long. Germline-derived CDR1 and CDR2 are DFQATT and SNEGSKA (reference sequence). The CDR3 sequence is CSPGGYNEQFF. The CDR3 DNA reads TGCAGCCCCGGGGGATACAATGAGCAGTTCTTC.